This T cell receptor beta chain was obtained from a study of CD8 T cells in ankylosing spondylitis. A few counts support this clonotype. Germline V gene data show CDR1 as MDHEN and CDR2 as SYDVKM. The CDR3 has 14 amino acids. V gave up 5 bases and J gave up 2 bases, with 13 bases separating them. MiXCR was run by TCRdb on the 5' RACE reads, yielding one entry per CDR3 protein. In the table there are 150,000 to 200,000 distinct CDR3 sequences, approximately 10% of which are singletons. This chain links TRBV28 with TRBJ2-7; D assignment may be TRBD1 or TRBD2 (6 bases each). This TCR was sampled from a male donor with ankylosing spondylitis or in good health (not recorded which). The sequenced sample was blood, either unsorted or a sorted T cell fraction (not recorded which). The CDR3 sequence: CASSTPGAPYEQYF. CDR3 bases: TGTGCCAGCAGTACGCCGGGGGCCCCCTACGAGCAGTACTTC.